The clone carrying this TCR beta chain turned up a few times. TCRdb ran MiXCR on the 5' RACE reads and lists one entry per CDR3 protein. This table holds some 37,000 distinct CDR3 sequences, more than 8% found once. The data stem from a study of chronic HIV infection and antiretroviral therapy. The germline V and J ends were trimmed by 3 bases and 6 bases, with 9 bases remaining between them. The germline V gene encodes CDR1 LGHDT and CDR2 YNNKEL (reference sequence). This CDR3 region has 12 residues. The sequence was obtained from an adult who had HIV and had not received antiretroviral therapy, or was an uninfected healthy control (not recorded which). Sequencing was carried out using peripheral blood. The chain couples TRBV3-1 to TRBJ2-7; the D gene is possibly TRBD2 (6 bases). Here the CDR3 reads CASSQTRSEQYF. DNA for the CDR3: TGTGCCAGCAGCCAGACTAGGAGCGAGCAGTACTTC.